This is a list of T cell receptor beta chains from one sample in a study of blood T cell repertoires in COVID-19. Measured with immunoSEQ multiplex PCR; TCRdb has only the in-frame clones, and not every one. This table has about 400,000 clones, approximately 86% appearing once. The sample consisted of PBMCs or T cells enriched from blood (not recorded which). All receptors derive from a woman between 40 and 55 years old with acute COVID-19. Both conserved end residues are part of each CDR3. Fields, in order: J gene, V gene, CDR3 protein.

TRBJ1-2 TRBV6-6 CASRPGGSNSYGYTF
TRBJ2-7 TRBV19 CASSLGTLSYEQYF
TRBJ2-5 TRBV5-1 CASSSGPTSGGETQYF
TRBJ1-6 TRBV5-1 CASSFRRDSISYNSPLHF
TRBJ1-2 TRBV5-4 CASSLMGEDGYTF
TRBJ1-6 TRBV30 CAWSPVPNSPLHF
TRBJ2-7 TRBV21-1 CASSKVRDRDYEQYF
TRBJ1-4 TRBV5-1 CASMEATNEKLFF
TRBJ2-7 TRBV30 CAWRLAGGPFEQYF
TRBJ1-1 TRBV6-5 CASSTGLMNTEAFF
TRBJ2-7 TRBV4-1 CASSQENRDSYEQYF
TRBJ2-1 TRBV11-2 CASSSGTSGNYNEQFF
TRBJ2-1 TRBV10-3 CAISDAGLMLDEQFF
TRBJ1-1 TRBV7-9 CASSPRQGGTEAFF
TRBJ2-3 TRBV30 CAWIDPFTDTQYF
TRBJ2-7 TRBV3-1/TRBV3-2 CASSQRGGTYEQYF
TRBJ1-1 TRBV7-8 CASSLGGQGSPEAFF
TRBJ1-1 TRBV12-3/TRBV12-4 CASTSDRAGKAFF
TRBJ2-5 TRBV5-6 CASSFGRQTQYF
TRBJ2-1 TRBV29-1 CSAAQGSSYNEQFF
TRBJ1-5 TRBV18 CASSPPGGLGQPQHF
TRBJ1-1 TRBV7-9 CASSLNPNQGVNTEAFF
TRBJ2-7 TRBV27 CASRQTGKTYEQYF
TRBJ2-2 TRBV4-1 CASSQGLARRGTGELFF
TRBJ2-1 TRBV6-1 CASSGQGAGEQFF
TRBJ2-5 TRBV5-1 CASSLGQGAGETQYF
TRBJ2-1 TRBV12-3/TRBV12-4 CASSLSSVGEQFF
TRBJ2-1 TRBV11-2 CASSLSLGESEQFF
TRBJ1-2 TRBV24-1 CATSDRRYNYGYTF
TRBJ1-5 TRBV30 CAWTEAADQPQHF
TRBJ2-3 TRBV5-1 CASSLGQHQSTDTQYF
TRBJ1-2 TRBV9 CASSEGGGYGYTF
TRBJ2-3 TRBV6-5 CASTPGQTTDTQYF
TRBJ2-5 TRBV29-1 CSVMGQGEETQYF
TRBJ1-1 TRBV12-5 CASGPGQFGAAFF
TRBJ1-2 TRBV6-1 CASSEQGFGGYTF
TRBJ2-3 TRBV20-1 CSVLLTDTQYF
TRBJ1-2 TRBV4-1 CASSQEGAWDGYTF
TRBJ2-2 TRBV4-1 CASSQTGTGGTGELFF
TRBJ1-5 TRBV19 CASSMSTTGSTRPQHF
TRBJ1-2 TRBV2 CASSGTGQMDGYTF
TRBJ1-2 TRBV3-1/TRBV3-2 CASSHGLATQGGGYTF
TRBJ1-2 TRBV18 CASSPYRGAANYGYTF
TRBJ1-3 TRBV30 CAWIRDGNTIYF
TRBJ1-4 TRBV2 CASIRDRADEKLFF
TRBJ1-2 TRBV6-5 CASITGANYGYTF
TRBJ1-6 TRBV5-6 CASSPGQGTYNSPLHF
TRBJ1-1 TRBV18 CASSPMAGGGTEAFF
TRBJ2-7 TRBV6-1 CASSEGTSGGGYEQYF
TRBJ1-1 TRBV15 CATSRQTGANTEAFF
TRBJ1-6 TRBV6-2/TRBV6-3 CASSDRDNSPLHF
TRBJ2-2 TRBV6-5 CASKWEQATGELFF
TRBJ1-1 TRBV10-2 CASSWGGSTEAFF
TRBJ2-3 TRBV7-8 CASSLEGTSGDTQYF
TRBJ1-4 TRBV19 CASRAGTGYNEKLFF
TRBJ1-1 TRBV7-9 CASSFQTGGNTEAFF
TRBJ1-6 TRBV4-1 CASSQGSGANNSPLHF
TRBJ2-1 TRBV9 CASSASGGANEQFF
TRBJ1-2 TRBV19 CASSLQGPSAYGYTF
TRBJ1-6 TRBV5-4 CASSTGSSYNSPLHF